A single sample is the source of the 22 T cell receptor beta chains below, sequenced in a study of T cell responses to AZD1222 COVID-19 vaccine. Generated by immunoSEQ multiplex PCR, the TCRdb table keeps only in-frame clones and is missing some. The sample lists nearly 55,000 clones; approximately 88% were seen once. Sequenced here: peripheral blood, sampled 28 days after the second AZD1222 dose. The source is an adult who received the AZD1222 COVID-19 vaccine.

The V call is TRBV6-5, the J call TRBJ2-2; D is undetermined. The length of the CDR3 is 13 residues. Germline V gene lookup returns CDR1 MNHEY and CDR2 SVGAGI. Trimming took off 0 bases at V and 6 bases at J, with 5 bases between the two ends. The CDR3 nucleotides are TGTGCCAGCAGTTACTCGTCAGCCGGGGAGCTGTTTTTT. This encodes CASSYSSAGELFF.

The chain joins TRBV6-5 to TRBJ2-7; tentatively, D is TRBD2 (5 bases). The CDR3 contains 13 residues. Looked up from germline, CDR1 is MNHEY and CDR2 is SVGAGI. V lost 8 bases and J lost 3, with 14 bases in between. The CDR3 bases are TGTGCCAGCCGAGCCCCCGGGATCTACGAGCAGTACTTC. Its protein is CASRAPGIYEQYF.

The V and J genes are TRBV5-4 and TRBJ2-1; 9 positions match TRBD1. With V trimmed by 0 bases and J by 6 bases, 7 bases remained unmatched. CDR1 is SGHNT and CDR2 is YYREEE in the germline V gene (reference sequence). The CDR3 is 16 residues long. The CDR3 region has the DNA TGTGCCAGCAGCTTGGCGGGGACAGGGTACGTCAATGAGCAGTTCTTC. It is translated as CASSLAGTGYVNEQFF.

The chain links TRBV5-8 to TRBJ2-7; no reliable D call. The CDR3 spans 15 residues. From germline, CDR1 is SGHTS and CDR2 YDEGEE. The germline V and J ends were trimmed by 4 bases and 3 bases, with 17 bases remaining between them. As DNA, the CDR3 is TGTGCCAGCAGCCCCGTAGAACAGAGACTCTACGAGCAGTACTTC. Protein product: CASSPVEQRLYEQYF.

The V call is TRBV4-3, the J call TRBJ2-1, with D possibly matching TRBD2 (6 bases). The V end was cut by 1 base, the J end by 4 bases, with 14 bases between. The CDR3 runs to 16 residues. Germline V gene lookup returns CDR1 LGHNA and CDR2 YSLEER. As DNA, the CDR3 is TGCGCCAGCAGCCAAGCGGCAGCGGGCCTTTACAATGAGCAGTTCTTC. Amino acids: CASSQAAAGLYNEQFF.

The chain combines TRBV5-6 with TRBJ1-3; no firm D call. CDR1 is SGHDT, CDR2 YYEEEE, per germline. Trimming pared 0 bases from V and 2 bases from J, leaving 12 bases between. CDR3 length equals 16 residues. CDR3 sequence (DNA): TGTGCCAGCAGCTTGGTTGGGCTGTCAGCTGGAAACACCATATATTTT. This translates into CASSLVGLSAGNTIYF.

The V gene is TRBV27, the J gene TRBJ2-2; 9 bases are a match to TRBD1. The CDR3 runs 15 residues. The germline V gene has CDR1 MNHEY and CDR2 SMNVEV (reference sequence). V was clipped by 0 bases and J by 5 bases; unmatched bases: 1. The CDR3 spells CASSLSGTGTGELFF. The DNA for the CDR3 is TGTGCCAGCAGTTTATCGGGGACAGGGACCGGGGAGCTGTTTTTT.

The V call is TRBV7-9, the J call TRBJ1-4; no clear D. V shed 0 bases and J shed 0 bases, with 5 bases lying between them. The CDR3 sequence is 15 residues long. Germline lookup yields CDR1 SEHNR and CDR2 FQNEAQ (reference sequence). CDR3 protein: CASSLAGSTNEKLFF. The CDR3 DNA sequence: TGTGCCAGCAGCTTAGCGGGTTCAACTAATGAAAAACTGTTTTTT.

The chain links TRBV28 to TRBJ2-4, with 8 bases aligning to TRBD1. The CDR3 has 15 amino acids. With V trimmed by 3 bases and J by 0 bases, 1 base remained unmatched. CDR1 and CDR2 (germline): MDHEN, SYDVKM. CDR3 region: CASSFRGLAKNIQYF. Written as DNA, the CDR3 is TGTGCCAGCAGTTTCAGGGGGCTAGCCAAAAACATTCAGTACTTC.

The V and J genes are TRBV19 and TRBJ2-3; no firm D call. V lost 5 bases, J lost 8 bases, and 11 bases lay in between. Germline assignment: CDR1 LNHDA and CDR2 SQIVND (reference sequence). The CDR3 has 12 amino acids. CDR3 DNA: TGTGCCAGTAGTCCCAACCCCGGTACGCAGTATTTT. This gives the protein CASSPNPGTQYF. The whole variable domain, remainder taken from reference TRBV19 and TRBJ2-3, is DGGITQSPKYLFRKEGQNVTLSCEQNLNHDAMYWYRQDPGQGLRLIYYSQIVNDFQKGDIAEGYSVSREKKESFPLTVTSAQKNPTAFYLCASSPNPGTQYFGPGTRLTVL.

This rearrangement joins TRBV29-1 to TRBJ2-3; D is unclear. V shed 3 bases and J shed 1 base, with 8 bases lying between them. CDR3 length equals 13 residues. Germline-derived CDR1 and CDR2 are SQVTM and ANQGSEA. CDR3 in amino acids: CSVDTQGTDTQYF. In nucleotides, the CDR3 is TGCAGCGTTGACACCCAAGGCACAGATACGCAGTATTTT.

The DNA of the CDR3 is TGTGCCACTAGCCCCAGGGTGACCGAAAAACTGTTTTTT. Translating gives CATSPRVTEKLFF. This chain connects TRBV27 to TRBJ1-4, with a possible D match to TRBD1 (5 bases). The CDR3 is made up of 13 amino acids. Germline V gives CDR1 MNHEY, CDR2 SMNVEV (reference sequence). Trimming pared 10 bases from V and 8 bases from J, leaving 17 bases between.

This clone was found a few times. The CDR3 DNA sequence: TGTGCTAGTGGTTGGAGGGAGTTCACAGATACGCAGTATTTT. Its protein product is CASGWREFTDTQYF. V usage is TRBV12-5 and J usage is TRBJ2-3, with a weak D call TRBD2 (6 bases). V lost 4 bases and J lost 2, with 10 bases in between. Germline V gene data show CDR1 as LGHNT and CDR2 as FRNRAP. CDR3 length equals 14 residues.

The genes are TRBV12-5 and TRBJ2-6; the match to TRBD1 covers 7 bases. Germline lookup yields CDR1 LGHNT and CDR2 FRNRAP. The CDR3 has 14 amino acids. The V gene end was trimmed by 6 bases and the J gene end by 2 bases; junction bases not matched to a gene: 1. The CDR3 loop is CASGQGAGANVLTF. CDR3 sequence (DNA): TGTGCTAGTGGGCAGGGGGCTGGGGCCAACGTCCTGACTTTC.

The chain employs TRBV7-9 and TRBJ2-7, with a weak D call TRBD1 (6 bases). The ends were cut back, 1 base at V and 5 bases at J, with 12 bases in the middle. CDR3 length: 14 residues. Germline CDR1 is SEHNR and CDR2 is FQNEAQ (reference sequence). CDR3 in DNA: TGTGCCAGCAGCTTAGTGACAGGCAGACACGAGCAGTACTTC. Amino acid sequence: CASSLVTGRHEQYF. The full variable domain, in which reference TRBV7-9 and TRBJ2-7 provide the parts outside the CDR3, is DTGVSQNPRHKITKRGQNVTFRCDPISEHNRLYWYRQTLGQGPEFLTYFQNEAQLEKSRLLSDRFSAERPKGSFSTLEIQRTEQGDSAMYLCASSLVTGRHEQYFGPGTRLTVT.

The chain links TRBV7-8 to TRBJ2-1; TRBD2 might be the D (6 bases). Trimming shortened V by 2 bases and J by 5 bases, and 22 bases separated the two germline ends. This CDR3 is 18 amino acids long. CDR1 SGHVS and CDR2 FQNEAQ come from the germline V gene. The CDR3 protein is CASSLFPGTGETNNEQFF. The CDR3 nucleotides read TGTGCCAGCAGCTTATTCCCGGGTACGGGAGAAACTAACAATGAGCAGTTCTTC.

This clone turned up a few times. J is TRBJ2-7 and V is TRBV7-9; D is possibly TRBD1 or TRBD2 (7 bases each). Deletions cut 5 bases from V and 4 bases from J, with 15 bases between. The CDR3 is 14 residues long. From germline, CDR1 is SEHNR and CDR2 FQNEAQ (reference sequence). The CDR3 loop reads CASSRGGGSYEQYF. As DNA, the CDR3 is TGTGCCAGCAGCCGAGGGGGCGGGAGTTACGAGCAGTACTTC.

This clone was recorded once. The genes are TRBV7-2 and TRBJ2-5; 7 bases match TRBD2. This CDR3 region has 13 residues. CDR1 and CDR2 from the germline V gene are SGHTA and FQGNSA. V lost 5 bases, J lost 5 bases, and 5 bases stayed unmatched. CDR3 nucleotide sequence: TGTGCCAGCAGCCCTGCGCGGGAGGAGACCCAGTACTTC. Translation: CASSPAREETQYF.

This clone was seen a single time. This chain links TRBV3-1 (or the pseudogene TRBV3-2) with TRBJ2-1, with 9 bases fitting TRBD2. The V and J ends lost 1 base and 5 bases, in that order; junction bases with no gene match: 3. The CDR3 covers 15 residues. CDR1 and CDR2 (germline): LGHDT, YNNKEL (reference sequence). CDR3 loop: CASSQASGINNEQFF. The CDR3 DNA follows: TGTGCCAGCAGCCAAGCTAGCGGGATCAACAATGAGCAGTTCTTC.

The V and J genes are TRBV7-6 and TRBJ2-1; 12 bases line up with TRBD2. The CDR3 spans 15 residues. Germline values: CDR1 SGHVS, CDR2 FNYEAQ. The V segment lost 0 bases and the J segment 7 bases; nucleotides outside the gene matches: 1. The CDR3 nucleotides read TGTGCCAGCAGCTTAGCACTAGCGGGAGGAAATGAGCAGTTCTTC. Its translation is CASSLALAGGNEQFF.

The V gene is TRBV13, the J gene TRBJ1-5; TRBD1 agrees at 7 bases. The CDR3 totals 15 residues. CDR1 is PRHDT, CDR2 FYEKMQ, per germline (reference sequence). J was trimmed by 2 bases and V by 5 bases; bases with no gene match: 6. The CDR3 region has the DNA TGTGCCAGCAGCGTGGCGGGGACAGGCAATCAGCCCCAGCATTTT. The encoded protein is CASSVAGTGNQPQHF. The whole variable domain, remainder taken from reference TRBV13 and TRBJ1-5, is AAGVIQSPRHLIKEKRETATLKCYPIPRHDTVYWYQQGPGQDPQFLISFYEKMQSDKGSIPDRFSAQQFSDYHSELNMSSLELGDSALYFCASSVAGTGNQPQHFGDGTRLSIL.

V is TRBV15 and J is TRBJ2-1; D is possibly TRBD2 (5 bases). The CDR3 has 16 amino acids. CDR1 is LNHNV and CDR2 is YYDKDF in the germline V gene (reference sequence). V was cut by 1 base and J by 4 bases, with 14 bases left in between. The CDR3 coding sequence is TGTGCCACCAGCAGAGGATTGGCGGGCAAGTACAATGAGCAGTTCTTC. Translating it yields CATSRGLAGKYNEQFF. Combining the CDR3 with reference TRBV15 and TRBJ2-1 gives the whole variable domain DAMVIQNPRYQVTQFGKPVTLSCSQTLNHNVMYWYQQKSSQAPKLLFHYYDKDFNNEADTPDNFQSRRPNTSFCFLDIRSPGLGDTAMYLCATSRGLAGKYNEQFFGPGTRLTVL.